This is a list of T cell receptor beta chains from one sample in a study of shared clonotypes between healthy human individuals. The method was immunoSEQ multiplex PCR; TCRdb's version includes in-frame clones alone and lacks a portion of them. Of 550,000 to 750,000 clones listed, around 95% are singletons. The specimen sequenced was naive CD8+ T cells sorted from blood. The receptors were gathered from a woman aged 25 to 45 in good health. Each CDR3 is given with its conserved first and last residue. A D gene is named only where the DNA matches it firmly. The size field is filled for only some rows; it gives once, few, many or a size class.

d_gene,v_gene,j_gene,abundance,CDR3aa,CDR3nt
NA,TRBV10-2,TRBJ1-1,NA,CASNPGGLRDTEAFF,TGCGCCAGCAACCCGGGGGGGCTGAGGGACACTGAAGCTTTCTTT
NA,TRBV7-9,TRBJ1-1,NA,CASSLAQGNTEAFF,TGTGCCAGCAGCTTAGCGCAGGGGAACACTGAAGCTTTCTTT
TRBD2,TRBV10-3,TRBJ2-7,NA,CAISDRTSGSYGYEQYF,TGTGCCATCAGCGATCGGACTAGCGGGAGTTATGGCTACGAGCAGTACTTC
TRBD1,TRBV2,TRBJ1-4,NA,CSVQGAGEKLFF,TGTTCTGTACAGGGGGCAGGTGAAAAACTGTTTTTT
NA,TRBV27,TRBJ1-1,NA,CASSPGPGSHTEAFF,TGTGCCAGCAGTCCTGGGCCCGGATCCCACACTGAAGCTTTCTTT
NA,TRBV7-9,TRBJ2-7,NA,CASSLDNYEQYF,TGTGCCAGCAGTTTGGACAACTACGAGCAGTACTTC
NA,TRBV27,TRBJ1-5,once,CASSLMVDQPQHF,TGTGCCAGCAGTTTAATGGTAGACCAGCCCCAGCATTTT
NA,TRBV5-4,TRBJ1-1,NA,CASSFGGGTEAFF,TGTGCCAGCAGCTTTGGCGGGGGCACTGAAGCTTTCTTT
NA,TRBV18,TRBJ1-2,NA,CASSPRGRRVASYGYTF,TGTGCCAGCTCACCCCGGGGCAGGCGAGTTGCTAGCTATGGCTACACCTTC
NA,TRBV9,TRBJ2-5,NA,CASSIGQSQETQYF,TGTGCCAGCAGCATAGGACAGTCGCAAGAGACCCAGTACTTC
TRBD1,TRBV10-3,TRBJ1-1,NA,CAISDGQGNTEAFF,TGTGCCATCAGCGACGGACAGGGGAACACTGAAGCTTTCTTT
NA,TRBV4-2,TRBJ2-7,few,CASSQVGEQYF,TGTGCCAGCAGCCAAGTAGGGGAGCAGTACTTC
NA,TRBV21-1,TRBJ2-2,once,CASLASDTGELFF,TGTGCCAGCTTGGCTAGCGATACCGGGGAGCTGTTTTTT
NA,TRBV19,TRBJ2-4,NA,CASSIAGSRGGAKNIQYF,TGTGCCAGTAGTATAGCGGGTTCCCGTGGGGGGGCCAAAAACATTCAGTACTTC
NA,TRBV29-1,TRBJ2-5,NA,CSANSGEETQYF,TGCAGCGCAAACTCCGGGGAAGAGACCCAGTACTTC
NA,TRBV27,TRBJ2-5,NA,CASSLLANQETQYF,TGTGCCAGCAGTTTACTAGCGAACCAAGAGACCCAGTACTTC
NA,TRBV7-9,TRBJ1-2,NA,CASSLAGTVGEDTF,TGTGCCAGCAGCTTAGCCGGGACGGTGGGGGAAGACACCTTC
NA,TRBV28,TRBJ1-5,NA,CASSLYPGSSNQPQHF,TGTGCCAGCAGTTTATACCCAGGGTCTAGCAATCAGCCCCAGCATTTT
TRBD2,TRBV28,TRBJ2-3,NA,CASSLLAGGNTDTQYF,TGTGCCAGCAGTTTACTAGCGGGAGGAAATACAGATACGCAGTATTTT
NA,TRBV13,TRBJ2-1,NA,CASSSQPGWSSYNEQFF,TGTGCCAGCAGCTCACAGCCCGGCTGGAGCTCCTACAATGAGCAGTTCTTC
NA,TRBV28,TRBJ2-7,NA,CASSLRGYEQYF,TGTGCCAGCAGTTTACGGGGATACGAGCAGTACTTC
TRBD1,TRBV27,TRBJ2-6,NA,CASSSPFQGAVRTGANVLTF,TGTGCCAGCAGTTCCCCCTTCCAGGGGGCTGTCCGGACTGGGGCCAACGTCCTGACTTTC
NA,TRBV5-1,TRBJ2-7,NA,CASSLEASELYEQYF,TGCGCCAGCAGCTTGGAGGCTAGCGAACTCTACGAGCAGTACTTC
NA,TRBV5-6,TRBJ2-1,NA,CASSWTDGAEQFF,TGTGCCAGCAGCTGGACAGATGGGGCTGAGCAGTTCTTC
NA,TRBV28,TRBJ2-6,NA,CASSTSVTARYRSPGANVLTF,TGTGCCAGCAGTACCTCAGTGACCGCCCGCTACAGGTCTCCTGGGGCCAACGTCCTGACTTTC
NA,TRBV10-1,TRBJ2-7,NA,CASSEGGFDYEQYF,TGCGCCAGCAGTGAGGGGGGGTTCGACTACGAGCAGTACTTC
NA,TRBV7-9,TRBJ2-1,NA,CASSLSLGAYNEQFF,TGTGCCAGCAGCTTAAGTCTAGGCGCCTACAATGAGCAGTTCTTC
TRBD1,TRBV2,TRBJ2-7,NA,CASSDGQGAQEQYF,TGTGCCAGCAGTGATGGACAGGGGGCTCAAGAGCAGTACTTC
TRBD1,TRBV19,TRBJ2-1,NA,CASNTGQGNNEQFF,TGTGCCAGTAATACGGGACAGGGAAACAATGAGCAGTTCTTC